The 27 T cell receptor beta chains below all came from one sample that was sequenced in a study of human T cells and chemical hapten exposure. The sample's time point: patch test 3, about 24 weeks after DPC sensitization. The treatment denotes: therapeutic diphenylcyclopropenone sensitization with weekly scalp DPC. One entry per CDR3 protein, called by TCRdb with MiXCR from the RACE reads. The sample holds about 82,000 distinct CDR3 sequences; roughly a tenth are singletons and the top ten take about 4%. The sample was whole blood, taken in connection with sensitization to the hapten diphenylcyclopropenone (DPC). These receptors came from a woman aged 50 to 60 with alopecia areata. Some clones in this sample may be carry-over from other donors' samples.

This clonotype appeared many times. The V call is TRBV7-9, the J call TRBJ2-7, with TRBD2 matching 7 bases. J was trimmed by 6 bases and V by 0 bases; bases with no gene match: 2. The CDR3 totals 13 residues. CDR1 and CDR2 from the germline V gene are SEHNR and FQNEAQ (reference sequence). The CDR3 protein is CASSLAGGSEQYF. CDR3 DNA: TGTGCCAGCAGCTTAGCGGGAGGGTCCGAGCAGTACTTC.

In its sample, this clonotype was seen a few times. The V and J genes are TRBV11-2 and TRBJ1-2; tentative D call: TRBD1 (5 bases). This CDR3 has 12 amino acids. Germline values: CDR1 SGHAT, CDR2 FQNNGV. The germline V and J ends were trimmed by 6 bases and 13 bases, with 18 bases remaining between them. As DNA, the CDR3 is TGTGCCAGCAGTTCCCTCGCGAGGGGTTCCACCTTC. Protein: CASSSLARGSTF.

This clonotype was observed a few times. The J gene is TRBJ1-1, the V gene TRBV29-1; weak D call: TRBD1 (5 bases). There are 12 residues in the CDR3. V was shortened by 7 bases and J by 1 base, with 10 bases between the two germline ends. Per germline, CDR1 SQVTM and CDR2 ANQGSEA. This CDR3 reads CSGGHQNTEAFF. The CDR3 bases are TGCAGCGGCGGACATCAGAACACTGAAGCTTTCTTT.

This clonotype was observed a handful of times. Here the CDR3 DNA reads TGCAGCGTGAGAGCCCCGGGGGGGGAGCAGTACTTC. Protein: CSVRAPGGEQYF. The V call is TRBV29-1, the J call TRBJ2-7, with 8 bases lining up with TRBD2. The CDR3 loop spans 12 amino acids. V lost 6 bases to trimming and J lost 7 bases; unmatched junction nucleotides: 8. CDR1 and CDR2 (germline): SQVTM, ANQGSEA.

This clonotype was recorded at least ten times. The gene calls are TRBV3-1 and TRBJ1-3; D unclear. Germline CDR1 is LGHDT and CDR2 is YNNKEL (reference sequence). CDR3 size: 18 residues. V was cut by 2 bases and J by 0 bases, with 17 bases left in between. CDR3 nucleotide sequence: TGTGCCAGCAGCCAACTGCCCACCACCCAAATCTCTGGAAACACCATATATTTT. Translated: CASSQLPTTQISGNTIYF.

This clonotype was counted a few times. The rearrangement uses TRBV4-3 and TRBJ1-3; weak D call: TRBD1 (6 bases). The CDR3 runs 13 residues. CDR1 and CDR2 (germline): LGHNA, YSLEER. The V and J ends lost 1 base and 7 bases respectively, with 8 bases between them. This CDR3 reads CASSQAQGNTIYF. CDR3 in DNA: TGCGCCAGCAGCCAAGCCCAGGGGAACACCATATATTTT.

This clonotype was seen a handful of times. This rearrangement joins TRBV7-9 to TRBJ2-1; 9 bases align to TRBD2. Germline values: CDR1 SEHNR, CDR2 FQNEAQ (reference sequence). This CDR3 contains 14 residues. With 0 bases clipped from V and 7 bases from J, the junction kept 1 base outside the gene matches. The CDR3 here is CASSLAGLANEQFF. The CDR3 DNA reads TGTGCCAGCAGCTTAGCGGGACTAGCAAATGAGCAGTTCTTC.

The chain recombines TRBV6-5 with TRBJ1-6; D ambiguous. V dropped 1 base and J dropped 5 bases, with 3 bases sitting between them. The germline V gene has CDR1 MNHEY and CDR2 SVGAGI. CDR3 length equals 13 residues. CDR3 in DNA: TGTGCCAGCAGTTACTTCAATAATTCACCCCTCCACTTT. Translated, it gives CASSYFNNSPLHF.

At least ten counts were recorded for this clonotype. J is TRBJ1-1 and V is TRBV7-3; D is uncertain. This CDR3 comprises 14 residues. The V and J ends lost 0 bases and 4 bases respectively, with 9 bases between them. From germline, CDR1 is SGHTA and CDR2 FQGTGA. For the CDR3, the DNA is TGTGCCAGCAGCTTAACGGGGTCTTCCACTGAAGCTTTCTTT. As protein: CASSLTGSSTEAFF.

The table lists this clonotype with many counts. The chain recombines TRBV20-1 with TRBJ1-6, with D tentatively TRBD1 (6 bases). V was shortened by 5 bases and J by 5 bases, with 16 bases between the two germline ends. From germline, CDR1 is DFQATT and CDR2 SNEGSKA (reference sequence). CDR3 length: 15 amino acids. DNA of the CDR3: TGCAGTGCTGTCCCGGGACAAGGAGATAATTCACCCCTCCACTTT. Encoded protein: CSAVPGQGDNSPLHF.

The chain links TRBV29-1 to TRBJ2-7, with D unclear. Germline loops: CDR1 SQVTM, CDR2 ANQGSEA. This CDR3 contains 12 residues. V gave up 1 base and J gave up 2 bases, with 6 bases separating them. The CDR3 is CSVEGGPYEQYF. The CDR3 region has the DNA TGCAGCGTTGAAGGCGGACCCTACGAGCAGTACTTC.

This clonotype was seen a few times. The final CDR3 position lacks the conserved phenylalanine or tryptophan, pointing to a likely read error. The CDR3 DNA is TGCAGCGCTGGGACAGACTACGAGCAGTACTCC. Its protein product is CSAGTDYEQYS. The V gene is TRBV29-1, the J gene TRBJ2-7; 7 bases are shared with TRBD1. The CDR3 length is 11 residues. Germline V gene lookup returns CDR1 SQVTM and CDR2 ANQGSEA. J was trimmed by 3 bases and V by 7 bases; bases with no gene match: 3.

This clonotype was seen at least ten times. This sequence joins TRBV12-3 or TRBV12-4 and TRBJ1-3; no clear D. This CDR3 comprises 12 residues. The V gene lost 6 bases and the J gene lost 3 bases, with 6 bases spanning the gap. Written as DNA, the CDR3 is TGTGCCAGCAGCCAATTTGGAAACACCATATATTTT. This sequence encodes CASSQFGNTIYF.

The chain joins TRBV20-1 to TRBJ2-5, with TRBD2 identical over 9 bases. The trim removed 6 bases at V and 3 bases at J, leaving 11 bases unmatched. CDR1 is DFQATT and CDR2 is SNEGSKA in the germline V gene (reference sequence). CDR3 length: 15 amino acids. The CDR3 DNA reads as TGCAGTGCACATTCACCTAGCGGGAACAAAGAGACCCAGTACTTC. Its translation is CSAHSPSGNKETQYF.

In its sample, this clonotype was seen a few times. The rearrangement links TRBV5-1 to TRBJ2-1, with a weak D call TRBD2 (6 bases). V lost 4 bases and J lost 3, with 14 bases in between. The germline V gene encodes CDR1 SGHRS and CDR2 YFSETQ. The CDR3 is made up of 15 amino acids. This CDR3 reads CASSRGDWGYNEQFF. CDR3 in DNA: TGCGCCAGCAGCCGCGGGGACTGGGGCTACAATGAGCAGTTCTTC.

This chain joins TRBV7-9 and TRBJ1-5; TRBD1 matches at 7 bases. Looked up from germline, CDR1 is SEHNR and CDR2 is FQNEAQ (reference sequence). The length of the CDR3 is 16 residues. V lost 4 bases, J lost 3 bases, and 9 bases stayed unmatched. As DNA, the CDR3 is TGTGCCAGCAGCTCCTATGCAGGGGGTTCCAATCAGCCCCAGCATTTT. The encoded protein is CASSSYAGGSNQPQHF.

This clonotype showed up just a few times. The genes are TRBV7-9 and TRBJ2-1, with 10 bases fitting TRBD1. The J segment lost 7 bases and the V segment lost 5 bases, leaving 5 bases of the junction unmatched. Per the germline V gene, CDR1 is SEHNR and CDR2 is FQNEAQ (reference sequence). This CDR3 spans 14 amino acids. CDR3 DNA sequence: TGTGCCAGCAGCGGGACAGGGGAGGGGAATGAGCAGTTCTTC. Translated, it gives CASSGTGEGNEQFF.

This rearrangement joins TRBV6-2 or TRBV6-3 to TRBJ2-2, with D unresolved. Trimming removed 1 base at V and 6 bases at J, with 6 bases between. The CDR3 extends over 13 amino acids. The V gene's germline CDR1 is MNHEY and CDR2 SVGEGT. The chain's CDR3 is CASSYFQAGELFF. The CDR3 DNA is TGTGCCAGCAGTTACTTTCAAGCCGGGGAGCTGTTTTTT.

This sequence joins TRBV29-1 and TRBJ2-1; TRBD2 agrees at 10 bases. V was pared by 1 base and J by 7 bases, with 1 base of the junction left unmatched. The CDR3 is 13 amino acids. The germline V gene has CDR1 SQVTM and CDR2 ANQGSEA. DNA of the CDR3: TGCAGCGTTGAAGGAGCGGGAGGGAATGAGCAGTTCTTC. The encoded protein is CSVEGAGGNEQFF.

Regarding this clonotype: A clone one base away is much larger, so this may be a read error. The chain carries TRBV5-4 and TRBJ2-1; D possibly corresponds to TRBD1 (5 bases). The CDR3 extends over 13 amino acids. V lost 4 bases and J lost 3, with 8 bases in between. Germline lookup yields CDR1 SGHNT and CDR2 YYREEE (reference sequence). CDR3 sequence (DNA): TGTGCCAGCAGCCCGGACAACTACAATGAGCAGTTCTTC. It yields the protein CASSPDNYNEQFF.

This clonotype was picked up many times. The rearrangement uses TRBV20-1 and TRBJ2-5, with 8 bases aligning to TRBD2. Germline V gene lookup returns CDR1 DFQATT and CDR2 SNEGSKA (reference sequence). There are 15 residues in the CDR3. With V trimmed by 0 bases and J by 5 bases, 8 bases remained unmatched. The CDR3 DNA follows: TGCAGTGCTAGAGATTCGGCGGGAGGAATGGAGACCCAGTACTTC. Translated, it gives CSARDSAGGMETQYF.

This clonotype has ten or more counts. V gene TRBV5-1 combines with J gene TRBJ1-4, with 7 bases fitting TRBD1. V lost 6 bases to trimming and J lost 0 bases; unmatched junction nucleotides: 14. The germline V gene encodes CDR1 SGHRS and CDR2 YFSETQ. The CDR3 runs to 18 residues. This chain's CDR3 is CASNRGEGAAATNEKLFF. CDR3 nucleotides: TGCGCCAGCAACCGGGGAGAGGGGGCGGCCGCAACTAATGAAAAACTGTTTTTT.

This clonotype has just a few counts. The rearrangement uses TRBV6-5 and TRBJ2-3; 11 nucleotides align to TRBD2. This CDR3 is 15 amino acids long. V shed 4 bases, J shed 2 bases, and the junction held 2 bases outside the gene matches. Per germline, CDR1 MNHEY and CDR2 SVGAGI. The DNA for the CDR3 is TGTGCCAGCAGTTTAGCGGGGGGGCACACAGATACGCAGTATTTT. It encodes CASSLAGGHTDTQYF.

The V call is TRBV14, the J call TRBJ2-2, with D uncertain. Germline-derived CDR1 and CDR2 are SGHDN and FVKESK. The V end was cut by 4 bases, the J end by 7 bases, with 10 bases between. The CDR3 has 13 residues. As DNA, the CDR3 is TGTGCCAGCAGCCCAACGGGTCGCGGGGAGCTGTTTTTT. This translates into CASSPTGRGELFF.

The chain combines TRBV29-1 with TRBJ2-5; no clear D gene. V was shortened by 1 base and J by 8 bases, with 17 bases between the two germline ends. Germline V lookup: CDR1 SQVTM, CDR2 ANQGSEA. The CDR3 has 14 residues. The CDR3 spells CSVEGAGIKITQYF. In DNA form, the CDR3 reads TGCAGCGTTGAAGGGGCAGGAATCAAGATCACCCAGTACTTC.

This clonotype was counted ten times or more. The chain combines TRBV5-6 with TRBJ1-5; no definite D call. CDR3 size: 14 residues. Germline V lookup: CDR1 SGHDT, CDR2 YYEEEE. V lost 2 bases to trimming and J lost 4 bases, with 10 bases between them. The CDR3 loop is CASSFAGGNQPQHF. Written as DNA, the CDR3 is TGTGCCAGCAGCTTCGCGGGAGGGAATCAGCCCCAGCATTTT.

This clonotype was detected a few times. The CDR3, as DNA: TGCGCCAGCAGCCAAGGAGAGAGAGAGACCCAGTACTTC. Its protein is CASSQGERETQYF. The chain joins TRBV4-3 to TRBJ2-5; D is ambiguous. Trimming pared 1 base from V and 4 bases from J, leaving 7 bases between. Looked up from germline, CDR1 is LGHNA and CDR2 is YSLEER. The CDR3 is made up of 13 amino acids.